This is a list of T cell receptor beta chains from one sample in a study of read filtering for tumor transcriptome and immune sequencing. TCRdb re-called the reads through MiXCR, storing one row per CDR3 protein. The sample includes about 39,000 distinct CDR3 sequences, 14% of them seen just once. The sequencing input was a population of CD138-negative cells sorted from bone marrow. These receptors all stem from a donor over 35 with multiple myeloma. Each CDR3 is given with its conserved first and last residue. Each record gives: V gene, clone size, D gene, J gene, CDR3 length, CDR3 DNA, CDR3 protein. D genes are given only for firm matches. Clone size, where shown, is once, few, many, or a class for clones that have expanded.

TRBV20-1,many,TRBD1,TRBJ2-5,13,TGCAGTGCTAGGGGACAGGGGAAAGAGACCCAGTACTTC,CSARGQGKETQYF
TRBV20-1,many,.,TRBJ1-1,11,TGCAGTGCTAGTTCGAACACTGAAGCTTTCTTT,CSASSNTEAFF
TRBV10-3,few,.,TRBJ2-7,15,TGTGCCATCAGTGAGACCGGGACGGTCTCCTACGAGCAGTACTTC,CAISETGTVSYEQYF
TRBV12-3/TRBV12-4,many,.,TRBJ1-2,14,TGTGCCAGCACACGGAGGGCCTCTACATATGGCTACACCTTC,CASTRRASTYGYTF
TRBV20-1,.,TRBD2,TRBJ2-1,14,TGCAGTGCTCCGTTAGCGGGGGGAGACAATGAGCAGTTCTTC,CSAPLAGGDNEQFF
TRBV3-1,many,.,TRBJ2-7,11,TGTGCCAGCAGCCGTCTTAACGAGCAGTACTTC,CASSRLNEQYF
TRBV7-9,.,.,TRBJ2-5,14,TGTGCCAGCAGCGAAAGAACAATCCAAGAGACCCAGTACTTC,CASSERTIQETQYF
TRBV4-1,many,TRBD2,TRBJ2-3,17,TGCGCCAGCAGCCCCACTAGACTAGCGGGGGGTAGCGATACGCAGTATTTT,CASSPTRLAGGSDTQYF
TRBV3-1,many,.,TRBJ1-5,13,TGTGCCAGCAGCCAAGGAGAGTATCAGCCCCAGCATTTT,CASSQGEYQPQHF
TRBV11-2,many,.,TRBJ1-1,14,TGTGCCAGCAGCTTAGCTAGGACAAGGAGTGAAGCTTTCTTT,CASSLARTRSEAFF
TRBV7-3,.,TRBD2,TRBJ2-2,15,TGTGCCAGCAGCTTAATAGCGGGAGCTGCCGGGGAGCTGCTCTTT,CASSLIAGAAGELLF
TRBV5-1,medium-sized,.,TRBJ2-1,14,TGCGCCAGCAGCTTGGGAGACAGGTGGAATGAGCAGTTCTTC,CASSLGDRWNEQFF
TRBV5-1,many,TRBD2,TRBJ2-1,15,TGCGCCAGCATGGGCTCCAGCGGGGGATACAATGAGCAGTTCTTC,CASMGSSGGYNEQFF
TRBV7-2,many,TRBD2,TRBJ2-1,15,TGTGCCAGCAGCTTAATTAGCGGGGTGCTTAATGAGCAGTTCTTC,CASSLISGVLNEQFF
TRBV5-1,.,TRBD2,TRBJ2-1,15,TGCGCCAGCAGCATTGCTAGCGGGAGCCACAATGAGCAGTTCTTC,CASSIASGSHNEQFF
TRBV7-9,many,.,TRBJ2-3,13,TGTGCCAGCACCCCGGGGGTCACAGATACGCAGTATTTT,CASTPGVTDTQYF
TRBV7-3,few,.,TRBJ2-2,14,TGTGCCAGCAGCGAGGGTCTGAACACCGGGGAGCTGTTTTTT,CASSEGLNTGELFF
TRBV3-1,many,.,TRBJ2-1,17,TGTGCCAGCAGCCAAGATATGGCTACTAGCTCCTACAATGAGCAGTTCTTC,CASSQDMATSSYNEQFF
TRBV25-1,many,.,TRBJ2-5,15,TGTGCCAGCAGTGAAGGCCTCCGGGGCCAAGAGACCCAGTACTTC,CASSEGLRGQETQYF
TRBV5-1,many,.,TRBJ1-1,13,TGCGCCAGCAGCTTGGATGTGAACACTGAAGCTTTCTTT,CASSLDVNTEAFF
TRBV7-9,many,TRBD2,TRBJ2-1,13,TGTGCCAGCAAATTGACTAGCGGAAATGAGCAGTTCTTC,CASKLTSGNEQFF
TRBV19,many,TRBD1,TRBJ2-7,14,TGTGCCAGTTCCCGGGACAGGGGGCGGTACGAGCAGTACTTC,CASSRDRGRYEQYF
TRBV4-2,many,TRBD2,TRBJ2-3,16,TGTGCCAGCAGCCAACGACTAGCGGGAGGCACAGATACGCAGTATTTT,CASSQRLAGGTDTQYF
TRBV6-2/TRBV6-3,.,.,TRBJ2-3,15,TGTGCCAGCAGTTACCCCCAGGCCACCACAGATACGCAGTATTTT,CASSYPQATTDTQYF
TRBV19,many,.,TRBJ1-5,15,TGTGCCAGTAGAATAGGAACTCATGACAATCAGCCCCAGCATTTT,CASRIGTHDNQPQHF
TRBV29-1,many,TRBD1,TRBJ2-5,12,TGCAGCGTCAGCACAGGGGGGGAGACCCAGTACTTC,CSVSTGGETQYF
TRBV30,many,.,TRBJ1-4,15,TGTGCCTGGAGTTCGGGTCCAGGGGTTAATGCAAAACTGTTTTTT,CAWSSGPGVNAKLFF
TRBV7-6,many,.,TRBJ2-1,14,TGTGCCAGCAGCTTAGGGGCAGCAAACAATGAGCAGTTCTTC,CASSLGAANNEQFF
TRBV6-1,many,TRBD1,TRBJ2-5,14,TGTGCCAGCAGTAGGACAGGGAACCAAGAGACCCAGTACTTC,CASSRTGNQETQYF
TRBV6-1,.,.,TRBJ1-3,14,TGTGCCAGCAGTGGGGGGGCCTCTGGAAACACCATGTATTTT,CASSGGASGNTMYF
TRBV5-1,once,.,TRBJ1-5,17,TGCGCCAGCAGCGTGGGCTTCAGTTGGGACAGCAATCAGCCCCAGCATTTT,CASSVGFSWDSNQPQHF
TRBV7-9,many,.,TRBJ1-4,16,TGTGCCAGCAGCTTATCGGGGCAGCTTTATAATGAAAAACTGTTTTTT,CASSLSGQLYNEKLFF
TRBV5-1,many,.,TRBJ2-3,14,TGCGCCAGCAGCTTGGTCGCATCAGTAGATACGCAGTATTTT,CASSLVASVDTQYF
TRBV20-1,many,TRBD1,TRBJ1-1,15,TGCAGTGCTCCGTCACAGGGGGGGGGGAACACTGAAGCTTTCTTT,CSAPSQGGGNTEAFF
TRBV2,many,TRBD1,TRBJ2-5,13,TGTGCCAGCAGGTTACAGGGGGCAGAGACCCAGTACTTC,CASRLQGAETQYF
TRBV11-3,.,TRBD2,TRBJ2-1,15,TGTGCCAGCAGCTTAGGACGGAGCCGGGGGGATGAGCAGTTCTTC,CASSLGRSRGDEQFF
TRBV14,many,TRBD1,TRBJ2-1,18,TGTGCCAGCAGCCCCTTGAGCATCAGGGGGCGGACCTACAATGAGCAGTTCTTC,CASSPLSIRGRTYNEQFF
TRBV19,.,.,TRBJ2-7,18,TGTGCCACCACGTTAAGGTCACATGGAGACACGGCCCCCTACGAGCAGTACTTC,CATTLRSHGDTAPYEQYF
TRBV27,.,TRBD1,TRBJ1-4,13,TGTGCCAGCAAAGGACAGGGAGACGAAAAACTGTTTTTT,CASKGQGDEKLFF
TRBV20-1,many,TRBD1,TRBJ2-5,16,TGCAGTGCTAGGGAGCTGGGACAGACGTACCAAGAGACCCAGTACTTC,CSARELGQTYQETQYF
TRBV9,.,.,TRBJ1-3,17,TGTGCCAGCAACGTAGAGCCCAGGGCGACCTCTGGAAACACCATACATTTT,CASNVEPRATSGNTIHF
TRBV12-3/TRBV12-4,many,.,TRBJ1-1,13,TGTGCCAGCAGTTATCCGACGAACACTGAAGCTTTCTTT,CASSYPTNTEAFF
TRBV20-1,many,.,TRBJ2-5,12,TGCAGTGCTAGAGCCCTCCAAGAGACCCAGTACTTC,CSARALQETQYF
TRBV6-1,many,.,TRBJ2-7,13,TGTGCCAGCAGTGTGATGGAGAGCTACGAGCAGTACTTC,CASSVMESYEQYF
TRBV20-1,few,TRBD2,TRBJ2-5,15,TGCAGTGCTAGTTGGACTAGCGGGAGGGCAGAGACCCAGTACTTC,CSASWTSGRAETQYF
TRBV6-2/TRBV6-3,many,TRBD2,TRBJ2-1,15,TGTGCCAGCATCGGACTAGCGGGGGCCAACAATGAGCAGTTCTTC,CASIGLAGANNEQFF
TRBV6-5,many,.,TRBJ2-7,14,TGTGCCAGCAGTGCCAGGGGGGCGTATAACGAGCAGTACTTC,CASSARGAYNEQYF
TRBV5-1,many,TRBD1,TRBJ2-7,15,TGCGCCAGCAGCTTAAACAGGGGCCTGGGCTACGAGCAGTACTTC,CASSLNRGLGYEQYF
TRBV10-3,many,TRBD1,TRBJ1-1,17,TGTGCCATCAGTGAGTCGAGGGACAGGGTAATGAACACTGAAGCTTTCTTT,CAISESRDRVMNTEAFF
TRBV4-1,many,.,TRBJ2-7,15,TGCGCCAGCAGCCGTCGACTCGAATCGTCCTACGAGCAGTACTTC,CASSRRLESSYEQYF
TRBV2,many,.,TRBJ1-1,13,TGTGCCAGCAGTGAGGCAGCGAACACTGAAGCTTTCTTT,CASSEAANTEAFF